This TCR beta chain comes out of a study of blood T cell repertoires in COVID-19. Study details: Collection of acute and convalescent COVID-19 samples took place in the United States, Italy and Spain. In each case, the material was cDNA or gDNA derived from T cells, B-cell-depleted T cells, or PBMCs.

The CDR3 spans 15 residues. Germline V lookup: CDR1 LNHDA, CDR2 SQIVND (reference sequence). Trimming pared 11 bases from V and 0 bases from J, leaving 19 bases between. How the authors handled the data: Reference gene primer amplification gave nucleated cell count estimates. Some clones are missing from TCRdb's copy, which holds only in-frame ones; the method was immunoSEQ multiplex PCR. That table supplies the V and J calls and clone size; D and trimming were determined from the DNA. Of approximately 240,000 clones listed, 84% are singletons. This clonotype was obtained from a woman in her 40s who had recovered from COVID-19. The rearrangement joins TRBV19 to TRBJ1-2; D uncertain. Sequences were obtained from peripheral blood. The CDR3 sequence: CALFTADGTNYGYTF. For the CDR3, the DNA is TGTGCCCTATTTACTGCGGACGGGACTAACTATGGCTACACCTTC.